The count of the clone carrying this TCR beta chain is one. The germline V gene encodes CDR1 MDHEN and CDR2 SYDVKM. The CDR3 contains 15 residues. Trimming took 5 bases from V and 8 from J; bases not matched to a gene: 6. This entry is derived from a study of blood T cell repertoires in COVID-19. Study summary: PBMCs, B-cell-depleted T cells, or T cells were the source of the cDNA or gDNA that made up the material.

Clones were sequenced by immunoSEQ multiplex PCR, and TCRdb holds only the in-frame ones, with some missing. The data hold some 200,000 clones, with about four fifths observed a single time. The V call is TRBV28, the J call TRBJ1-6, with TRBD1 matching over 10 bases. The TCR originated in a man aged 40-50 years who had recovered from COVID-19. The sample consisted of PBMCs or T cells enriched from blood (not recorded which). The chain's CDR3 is CASSATGQGYSPLHF. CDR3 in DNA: TGTGCCAGCAGTGCAACGGGACAGGGGTATTCACCCCTCCACTTT.